This T cell receptor beta chain was sequenced during a study of blood T cell repertoires in COVID-19. Looking at the study overall: PBMCs, B-cell-depleted T cells, or T cells were the source of the cDNA or gDNA that made up the material.

Trimming shortened V by 6 bases and J by 1 base, and 7 bases separated the two germline ends. This CDR3 has 13 residues. How the authors handled the data: Quantification of nucleated cells was approximated via reference gene primer amplification. Clones were read by immunoSEQ multiplex PCR, and TCRdb kept only the in-frame ones, dropping some. V and J calls and clone size come straight from that table; D and trimming were deduced from the DNA. The sample has about 50,000 clones; 84% are singletons. The rearrangement uses TRBV12-3 or TRBV12-4 and TRBJ2-4; D is uncertain. The sequence came from a human donor in a cohort sampled during active COVID-19. The specimen sequenced was peripheral blood. This CDR3 reads CASSYSAKNIQYF. The CDR3 DNA reads as TGTGCCAGCAGCTATAGTGCCAAAAACATTCAGTACTTC.